This T cell receptor (beta chain) was profiled in a study of OX40 agonist ivuxolimab in advanced cancers. Across the whole study: Subjects had a mean age of roughly 60 years, with a range of about 23 to 90; just over 80% were male. General observations from the study: Expanded clones were, on average, more numerous among CD8+ T cells than CD4+. Both CD4+ and CD8+ T cell populations in blood had undergone clonal expansion by week 6 at 0.1 to 3.0 mg/kg.

The cohort excluded patients with autoimmune disease history or systemic immunosuppression. Generated by immunoSEQ multiplex PCR, the TCRdb table keeps only in-frame clones and is missing some. Among 30,000 or so clones listed, around nine tenths were seen once. As for this clone: Its antigen is not identified.

Trimming took off 5 bases at V and 4 bases at J, with 15 bases between the two ends. The germline CDR1 and CDR2 sequences are SGHVS and FNYEAQ. The CDR3 runs to 15 residues. Sequencing used CD4+ or CD8+ T cells sorted from blood, obtained in a trial of the OX40 agonist ivuxolimab. The chain is built from TRBV7-6 and TRBJ2-1; tentatively, D is TRBD1 (6 bases). This TCR was recovered from an adult with an advanced solid tumor such as melanoma, head and neck, liver or kidney cancer. The CDR3 loop is CASSLRDNIYNEQFF. CDR3 bases: TGTGCCAGCAGCCTCCGGGACAATATATACAATGAGCAGTTCTTC.